The 24 T cell receptor beta chains in this list originate from one sample, sequenced in a study of blood T cell repertoires in COVID-19. Produced via immunoSEQ multiplex PCR; TCRdb's table is partial and in-frame only. Among approximately 150,000 clones listed, 84% were seen once. The sample was PBMCs or T cells enriched from blood (not recorded which). The receptors originated from a woman aged 45 to 65 who had recovered from COVID-19.

The V call is TRBV10-3, the J call TRBJ1-4; the D gene is possibly TRBD1 (6 bases). V lost 11 bases to trimming and J lost 3 bases, with 13 bases between them. This CDR3 contains 13 residues. Germline V gene sequence: CDR1 ENHRY, CDR2 SYGVKD. In DNA form, the CDR3 reads TGTGCCTCCAGGGGTGGGGCTAATGAAAAACTGTTTTTT. Protein sequence: CASRGGANEKLFF.

About this clone: At one end the junction does not follow the germline gene, possibly because of a read error. This chain joins TRBV7-7 and TRBJ2-2; tentative D call: TRBD2 (5 bases). This CDR3 comprises 15 residues. Germline CDR1 is SSHAT and CDR2 is FNYEAQ (reference sequence). Here the CDR3 reads CASSLAISSAGELFF. The CDR3 coding sequence is TGTGCTAGCAGCTTAGCGATTTCTTCAGCCGGGGAGCTGTTTTTT. The complete variable domain, with remaining parts taken from reference TRBV7-7 and TRBJ2-2, reads GAGVSQSPRYKVTKRGQDVTLRCDPISSHATLYWYQQALGQGPEFLTYFNYEAQPDKSGLPSDRFSAERPEGSISTLTIQRTEQRDSAMYRCASSLAISSAGELFFGEGSRLTVL.

This chain uses TRBV28 with TRBJ1-5, with D possibly being TRBD1 (6 bases). The germline V gene has CDR1 MDHEN and CDR2 SYDVKM. V gave up 3 bases and J gave up 6 bases, with 12 bases separating them. The CDR3 consists of 14 residues. As DNA, the CDR3 is TGTGCCAGCAGTTTTCGGGGGGCGCGTCAGCCCCAGCATTTT. Its translation: CASSFRGARQPQHF.

The chain links TRBV7-2 to TRBJ2-1, with a weak D call TRBD2 (5 bases). Germline V gives CDR1 SGHTA, CDR2 FQGNSA. V was shortened by 6 bases and J by 2 bases, with 11 bases between the two germline ends. CDR3 length equals 14 residues. The CDR3 nucleotides are TGTGCCAGCAGTAACAGCGGAGCCTACAATGAGCAGTTCTTC. Its protein product is CASSNSGAYNEQFF.

The V and J genes are TRBV5-1 and TRBJ2-1, with 13 positions matching TRBD2. The CDR3 contains 16 residues. Germline V gene lookup returns CDR1 SGHRS and CDR2 YFSETQ. V was pared by 2 bases and J by 8 bases, with 7 bases of the junction left unmatched. Here the CDR3 reads CASSFGTSGVTDEQFF. The CDR3 region has the DNA TGCGCCAGCAGCTTCGGGACTAGCGGGGTCACGGATGAGCAGTTCTTC.

This clone appeared once. The rearrangement uses TRBV10-3 and TRBJ1-2; D gene ambiguous. Trimming left V 6 bases short and J 4 bases short, with 15 bases between. This CDR3 comprises 14 residues. Germline-derived CDR1 and CDR2 are ENHRY and SYGVKD. The CDR3 bases are TGTGCCATCAGCCTGACTGATCTGGGCTATGGCTACACCTTC. It yields the protein CAISLTDLGYGYTF.

This chain uses TRBV7-9 with TRBJ2-5, with TRBD2 as a possible D gene (5 bases). This CDR3 contains 15 residues. V was shortened by 5 bases and J by 5 bases, with 18 bases between the two germline ends. Germline loops: CDR1 SEHNR, CDR2 FQNEAQ (reference sequence). DNA of the CDR3: TGTGCCAGCAGCGCCCTTAAGACTCGGGATGAGACCCAGTACTTC. Its translation is CASSALKTRDETQYF.

The rearrangement links TRBV11-3 to TRBJ2-1, with D tentatively TRBD1 (5 bases). Trimming cost V 0 bases and J 10 bases, with 13 bases left between them. The CDR3 length is 14 residues. Germline V gives CDR1 SGHNT, CDR2 YENEEA. The CDR3 nucleotides read TGTGCCAGCAGCTTAGATGATGGGGCTTGGGAGCAGTTCTTC. Protein product: CASSLDDGAWEQFF.

This rearrangement joins TRBV4-3 to TRBJ2-2; the match to TRBD1 covers 7 bases. J gave up 5 bases and V 5 bases, and 5 bases lay outside the gene matches. This CDR3 is 14 amino acids long. Germline-derived CDR1 and CDR2 are LGHNA and YSLEER. Here the CDR3 DNA reads TGCGCCAGCAGCAGGGGGCTACAAACCGGGGAGCTGTTTTTT. Amino acid sequence: CASSRGLQTGELFF.

The rearrangement uses TRBV6-6 and TRBJ1-6, with TRBD1 as a possible D gene (5 bases). Germline-derived CDR1 and CDR2 are MNHNY and SVGAGI (reference sequence). Trimming took 6 bases from V and 10 from J, leaving 16 bases between them. The CDR3 runs 14 residues. CDR3 DNA: TGTGCCAGCAGCACGACAGCCTTAGGGTCACCCCTCCACTTT. Protein product: CASSTTALGSPLHF.

This sequence joins TRBV15 and TRBJ2-7; 11 nucleotides agree with TRBD2. CDR1 is LNHNV and CDR2 is YYDKDF in the germline V gene (reference sequence). The CDR3 sequence is 16 residues long. Trimming cost V 2 bases and J 9 bases; bases outside gene matches: 12. The CDR3 is CATSRSRELAGAMQYF. The CDR3 bases are TGTGCCACCAGCAGATCGCGGGAACTAGCGGGAGCGATGCAGTACTTC.

The chain carries TRBV28 and TRBJ2-1, with 8 bases matching TRBD2. The CDR3 is made up of 15 amino acids. Germline V gives CDR1 MDHEN, CDR2 SYDVKM. V lost 7 bases to trimming and J lost 2 bases; unmatched junction nucleotides: 7. The DNA for the CDR3 is TGTGCCAGCACTCCAGGGCGGGAGGCCTACAATGAGCAGTTCTTC. It is translated as CASTPGREAYNEQFF. The full variable domain, rest sourced from reference TRBV28 and TRBJ2-1, is DVKVTQSSRYLVKRTGEKVFLECVQDMDHENMFWYRQDPGLGLRLIYFSYDVKMKEKGDIPEGYSVSREKKERFSLILESASTNQTSMYLCASTPGREAYNEQFFGPGTRLTVL.

Turning to this clone: Other DNA sequences in the sample encode the same CDR3. This chain joins TRBV3-1 (or the pseudogene TRBV3-2) and TRBJ1-2; tentatively, D is TRBD1 (5 bases). Germline loops: CDR1 LGHDT, CDR2 YNNKEL (reference sequence). V was clipped by 2 bases and J by 3 bases, with 7 bases between them. The CDR3 extends over 13 amino acids. The CDR3 protein is CASSQTGDYGYTF. CDR3 nucleotides: TGTGCCAGCAGCCAAACAGGAGACTATGGCTACACCTTC.

The chain is built from TRBV11-2 and TRBJ2-7; 10 bases fit TRBD1. Germline V lookup: CDR1 SGHAT, CDR2 FQNNGV. J lost 3 bases, V lost 5 bases, and 7 bases had no gene match. CDR3 size: 15 residues. DNA for the CDR3: TGTGCCAGCAGCCCGAGGGACAGGGGAAACTACGAGCAGTACTTC. Its protein is CASSPRDRGNYEQYF.

This clone was detected only a few times. The V call is TRBV20-1, the J call TRBJ2-3; TRBD1 is a possible D gene (5 bases). Germline V gives CDR1 DFQATT, CDR2 SNEGSKA (reference sequence). Trimming pared 3 bases from V and 2 bases from J, leaving 12 bases between. The CDR3 spans 14 residues. CDR3 DNA: TGCAGTGCTAGTCAGGGTGGGGTCACAGATACGCAGTATTTT. This gives the protein CSASQGGVTDTQYF.

The gene calls are TRBV7-9 and TRBJ1-2, with a possible D match to TRBD1 (6 bases). Germline values: CDR1 SEHNR, CDR2 FQNEAQ (reference sequence). Trimming took 3 bases from V and 4 from J, leaving 18 bases between them. The CDR3 is 16 residues long. The CDR3 is CASSLFGQTAFYGYTF. CDR3 coding DNA: TGTGCCAGCAGCTTGTTCGGACAGACGGCCTTCTATGGCTACACCTTC. The full variable domain, completed using reference TRBV7-9 and TRBJ1-2, is DTGVSQNPRHKITKRGQNVTFRCDPISEHNRLYWYRQTLGQGPEFLTYFQNEAQLEKSRLLSDRFSAERPKGSFSTLEIQRTEQGDSAMYLCASSLFGQTAFYGYTFGSGTRLTVV.

This clone has a single count. V and J are TRBV11-3 and TRBJ2-5; TRBD2 agrees at 10 bases. The V segment lost 1 base and the J segment 5 bases; nucleotides outside the gene matches: 4. The CDR3 consists of 15 residues. Looked up from germline, CDR1 is SGHNT and CDR2 is YENEEA. CDR3 coding DNA: TGTGCCAGCAGCTTAGGTCTAGCGGGAGTCGAGACCCAGTACTTC. Residues: CASSLGLAGVETQYF.

V gene TRBV28 combines with J gene TRBJ1-5, with a tentative D call TRBD1 (5 bases). The CDR3 has 17 amino acids. Trimming shortened V by 6 bases and J by 2 bases, and 20 bases separated the two germline ends. Germline assignment: CDR1 MDHEN and CDR2 SYDVKM. The CDR3 spells CASRPDSGLGRNQPQHF. CDR3 nucleotide sequence: TGTGCCAGCAGGCCGGATTCGGGACTCGGGCGCAATCAGCCCCAGCATTTT.

The V call is TRBV29-1, the J call TRBJ1-2; D unresolved. This CDR3 contains 11 residues. Germline assignment: CDR1 SQVTM and CDR2 ANQGSEA. V was cut by 4 bases and J by 5 bases, with 8 bases left in between. CDR3: CSVVRDYGYTF. The CDR3 bases are TGCAGCGTTGTGCGGGATTATGGCTACACCTTC.

The chain is built from TRBV19 and TRBJ1-3, with a weak D call TRBD1 (5 bases). CDR3 length equals 16 residues. V shed 0 bases and J shed 0 bases, with 9 bases lying between them. The germline gives CDR1 LNHDA, CDR2 SQIVND (reference sequence). The DNA of the CDR3 is TGTGCCAGTAGTATAGACATCAGGGTCTCTGGAAACACCATATATTTT. This sequence encodes CASSIDIRVSGNTIYF.

This rearrangement joins TRBV6-2 or TRBV6-3 to TRBJ2-7; no reliable D call. The CDR3 has 15 residues. V shed 2 bases and J shed 3 bases, with 14 bases lying between them. CDR1 MNHEY and CDR2 SVGEGT come from the germline V gene. Here the CDR3 reads CASSYEMGRSYEQYF. The CDR3 DNA reads TGTGCCAGCAGTTACGAGATGGGCAGAAGCTACGAGCAGTACTTC.

The rearrangement joins TRBV28 to TRBJ2-3; a weak D match, TRBD1 (6 bases). The CDR3 extends over 13 amino acids. Trimming removed 7 bases at V and 2 bases at J, with 10 bases between. Germline lookup yields CDR1 MDHEN and CDR2 SYDVKM. The CDR3: CASKGGFTDTQYF. CDR3 bases: TGTGCCAGCAAAGGGGGATTCACAGATACGCAGTATTTT.

The chain is built from TRBV7-3 and TRBJ2-1; possible D gene TRBD2, 7 bases. Per germline, CDR1 SGHTA and CDR2 FQGTGA. This CDR3 spans 15 amino acids. Trimming cost V 2 bases and J 5 bases, with 13 bases left between them. DNA for the CDR3: TGTGCCAGCAGCTTAGACGGGGGGCACAACAATGAGCAGTTCTTC. This gives the protein CASSLDGGHNNEQFF.

The chain recombines TRBV7-2 with TRBJ2-1; no reliable D call. V lost 2 bases and J 13 bases, leaving 12 bases between the germline ends. Germline V gene sequence: CDR1 SGHTA, CDR2 FQGNSA. The CDR3 sequence is 12 residues long. The CDR3 DNA follows: TGTGCCAGCAGCTTAATGTTGGCTTCCCAGTTCTTC. Translated: CASSLMLASQFF.